This T cell receptor beta chain was sequenced for a study of T cell responses to AZD1222 COVID-19 vaccine. Whole-study findings and limits: Nearly half of spike-specific TCRs reportedly target variant regions that are unmutated in the B.1.351 and B.1.1.7 variants.

V was pared by 4 bases and J by 3 bases, with 3 bases of the junction left unmatched. The CDR3 has 14 amino acids. The germline gives CDR1 LGHDT, CDR2 YNNKEL (reference sequence). Profiled with immunoSEQ multiplex PCR; TCRdb holds only in-frame clones, not every one. The sample records about 90,000 clones, roughly 88% being singletons. Notes on this clone: Its antigen remains unidentified.

The V gene is TRBV3-1 (or the pseudogene TRBV3-2), the J gene TRBJ2-3; 8 bases are shared with TRBD1. This receptor was identified in an adult in good health. Sequenced here: peripheral blood, sampled on day 0 of AZD1222 vaccination. Here the CDR3 reads CASSRDRRTDTQYF. The CDR3 region has the DNA TGTGCCAGCAGCCGGGACAGGCGGACAGATACGCAGTATTTT.